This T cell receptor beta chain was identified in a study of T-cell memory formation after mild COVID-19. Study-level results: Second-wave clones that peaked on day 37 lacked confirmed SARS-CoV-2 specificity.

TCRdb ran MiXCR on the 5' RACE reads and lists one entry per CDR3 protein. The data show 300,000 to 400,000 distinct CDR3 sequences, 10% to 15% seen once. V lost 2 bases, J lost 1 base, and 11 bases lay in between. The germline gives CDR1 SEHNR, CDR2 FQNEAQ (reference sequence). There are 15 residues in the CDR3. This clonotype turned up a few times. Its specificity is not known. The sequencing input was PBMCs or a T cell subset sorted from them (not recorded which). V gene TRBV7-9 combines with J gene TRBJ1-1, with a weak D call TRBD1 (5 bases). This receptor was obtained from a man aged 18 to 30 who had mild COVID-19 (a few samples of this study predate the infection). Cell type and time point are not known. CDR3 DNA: TGTGCCAGCAGCTTAAGAGGACAACCGAACACTGAAGCTTTCTTT. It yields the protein CASSLRGQPNTEAFF.